The next 9 T cell receptor beta chains were all read from a single sample in a study of shared clonotypes between healthy human individuals. Naive CD8 cells were CD45RO-negative, positively selected for CCR7, excluding terminally differentiated effector memory CD45RA+ cells. Clones were read by immunoSEQ multiplex PCR, and TCRdb kept only the in-frame ones, dropping some. The repertoire holds about 580,000 clones, about 98% seen once, with 0.3% in the top ten. The sequenced material came from naive CD8+ T cells sorted from blood. The receptors come from a man aged 25 to 40 in good health.

The chain carries TRBV4-1 and TRBJ2-2; D not resolved. This CDR3 region has 17 residues. From germline, CDR1 is MGHRA and CDR2 YSYEKL. Trimming pared 3 bases from V and 0 bases from J, leaving 14 bases between. CDR3 amino acids: CASSQIGLTANTGELFF. CDR3 nucleotide sequence: TGCGCCAGCAGCCAGATAGGTTTGACTGCGAACACCGGGGAGCTGTTTTTT.

This rearrangement joins TRBV7-9 to TRBJ2-1, with unresolved D. Germline CDR1 SEHNR, CDR2 FQNEAQ (reference sequence). The CDR3 length is 12 residues. The V end was cut by 4 bases, the J end by 5 bases, with 6 bases between. This CDR3 is CASSSLDNEQFF. CDR3 bases: TGTGCCAGCAGCTCATTAGACAATGAGCAGTTCTTC. Full variable domain (rest looked up from reference TRBV7-9 and TRBJ2-1): DTGVSQNPRHKITKRGQNVTFRCDPISEHNRLYWYRQTLGQGPEFLTYFQNEAQLEKSRLLSDRFSAERPKGSFSTLEIQRTEQGDSAMYLCASSSLDNEQFFGPGTRLTVL.

This chain connects TRBV18 to TRBJ2-1; TRBD2 matches at 10 bases. J lost 7 bases, V lost 6 bases, and 12 bases had no gene match. The CDR3 covers 16 residues. Germline V gene lookup returns CDR1 KGHSH and CDR2 LQKENI. The CDR3 protein is CASSSGRAGGRNEQFF. DNA of the CDR3: TGTGCCAGCTCGTCAGGGCGAGCGGGAGGGAGGAATGAGCAGTTCTTC.

The chain joins TRBV5-1 to TRBJ2-7; D remains ambiguous. Germline-derived CDR1 and CDR2 are SGHRS and YFSETQ. The CDR3 contains 15 residues. The V end was cut by 1 base, the J end by 0 bases, with 11 bases between. Written as DNA, the CDR3 is TGCGCCAGCAGCTTGTATCTGGGCAGCTCCTACGAGCAGTACTTC. It codes for CASSLYLGSSYEQYF.

The J gene is TRBJ2-5, the V gene TRBV29-1; D is unclear. The CDR3 loop spans 12 amino acids. The V end lost 1 base, the J end lost 6 bases, and 9 bases lay between the germline ends. Germline CDR1 SQVTM, CDR2 ANQGSEA. The CDR3 DNA follows: TGCAGCGTTGAAGGCCATTTGAAGACCCAGTACTTC. Translation gives CSVEGHLKTQYF.

The chain joins TRBV9 to TRBJ2-7, with D tentatively TRBD2 (6 bases). V lost 2 bases to trimming and J lost 7 bases, with 16 bases between them. Looked up from germline, CDR1 is SGDLS and CDR2 is YYNGEE. This CDR3 has 14 amino acids. The CDR3 coding sequence is TGTGCCAGCAGCGTCGGTAGCGGTTCGAGGGAGCAGTACTTC. It codes for CASSVGSGSREQYF.

The genes are TRBV10-1 and TRBJ1-5; D uncertain. Trimming removed 7 bases from V and 1 base from J, with 20 bases in between. This CDR3 has 17 amino acids. In germline, CDR1 is WNHNN, CDR2 SYGVQD (reference sequence). Written as DNA, the CDR3 is TGCGCCAGCACTCTGTCCTCCGGGAGGATGAGCAATCAGCCCCAGCATTTT. Translation gives CASTLSSGRMSNQPQHF.

The chain uses TRBV27 and TRBJ1-2; D not certain. Germline V gene sequence: CDR1 MNHEY, CDR2 SMNVEV (reference sequence). Trimming left V 6 bases short and J 10 bases short, with 24 bases between. There are 15 residues in the CDR3. The CDR3 sequence is CASSKVKGGLQHYTF. The CDR3 nucleotides are TGTGCCAGCAGCAAAGTTAAGGGAGGATTGCAACACTACACCTTC.

The rearrangement joins TRBV27 to TRBJ2-3; 7 bases agree with TRBD1. After removal of 4 bases from V and 2 bases from J, the junction contained 12 bases not matched to a gene. CDR3 length: 17 amino acids. Germline V gene sequence: CDR1 MNHEY, CDR2 SMNVEV (reference sequence). CDR3 sequence: CASSSHSGQFLTDTQYF. The CDR3 DNA sequence: TGTGCCAGCAGTTCCCACTCGGGACAGTTCCTCACAGATACGCAGTATTTT.